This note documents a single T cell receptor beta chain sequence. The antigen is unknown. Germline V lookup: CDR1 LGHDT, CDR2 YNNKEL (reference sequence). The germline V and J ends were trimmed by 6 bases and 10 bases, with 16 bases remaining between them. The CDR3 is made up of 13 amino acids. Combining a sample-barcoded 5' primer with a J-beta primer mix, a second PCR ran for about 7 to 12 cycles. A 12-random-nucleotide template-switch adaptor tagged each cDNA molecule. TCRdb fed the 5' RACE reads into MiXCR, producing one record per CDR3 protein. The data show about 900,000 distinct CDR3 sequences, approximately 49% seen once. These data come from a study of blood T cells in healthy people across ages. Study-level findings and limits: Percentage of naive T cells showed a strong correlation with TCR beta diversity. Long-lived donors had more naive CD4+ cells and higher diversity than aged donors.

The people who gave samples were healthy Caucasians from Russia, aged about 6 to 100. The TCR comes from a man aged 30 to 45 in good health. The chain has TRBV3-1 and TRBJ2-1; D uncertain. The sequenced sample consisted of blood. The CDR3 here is CASRRQGFREQFF. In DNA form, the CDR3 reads TGTGCCAGCAGGCGACAAGGGTTTCGGGAGCAGTTCTTC.